This entry lists 10 T cell receptor beta chains sequenced from one sample in a study of T cells in Graves' hyperthyroidism and ophthalmopathy. RNA transcripts provided the source from which TCR beta CDR3 regions were amplified. TCR CDR3 regions were first amplified by RT-PCR with HTBI primers. One entry per CDR3 protein results from TCRdb running MiXCR on the multiplex PCR reads. The repertoire has about 210,000 distinct CDR3 sequences, approximately 17% of them found once; the top ten carry roughly 50%. Sequenced input: blood. These receptors all stem from a man aged 50 to 59 with Graves' hyperthyroidism.

In regard to this clonotype: The junction and the germline gene differ at one end; a read error may be behind it. The chain joins TRBV27 to TRBJ2-6; 7 bases match TRBD2. The germline V gene has CDR1 MNHEY and CDR2 SMNVEV (reference sequence). The CDR3 is 17 amino acids. The CDR3: CASKTSLLFSGADVLTF. The CDR3 DNA reads TGTGCCAGCAAGACTAGCCTTCTATTTTCTGGGGCCGACGTCCTGACTTTC.

The gene calls are TRBV20-1 and TRBJ2-1; 7 bases align to TRBD1. The V segment lost 1 base and the J segment 6 bases; nucleotides outside the gene matches: 12. The CDR3 sequence is 16 residues long. Germline assignment: CDR1 DFQATT and CDR2 SNEGSKA (reference sequence). Here the CDR3 reads CSARATTGSVVNEQFF. As DNA, the CDR3 is TGCAGTGCTAGAGCAACGACAGGGTCAGTGGTCAATGAGCAGTTCTTC.

This clonotype was found many times. The chain couples TRBV28 to TRBJ2-3; D might be TRBD2 (6 bases). The CDR3 extends over 14 amino acids. V was shortened by 8 bases and J by 3 bases, with 15 bases between the two germline ends. Germline V gene sequence: CDR1 MDHEN, CDR2 SYDVKM. This CDR3 reads CASSNGGETDTQYF. CDR3 in DNA: TGTGCCAGCTCTAACGGAGGGGAGACAGATACGCAGTATTTT.

This clonotype was detected ten times or more. This chain joins TRBV19 and TRBJ2-1; D perhaps matches TRBD1 (6 bases). The CDR3 is 15 residues long. V was clipped by 0 bases and J by 4 bases, with 10 bases between them. Germline lookup yields CDR1 LNHDA and CDR2 SQIVND (reference sequence). The CDR3 bases are TGTGCCAGTAGTATAGATCAGGGACATTACAATGAGCAGTTCTTC. This sequence encodes CASSIDQGHYNEQFF.

The V call is TRBV18, the J call TRBJ1-3; the match to TRBD1 covers 7 bases. CDR3 length: 14 amino acids. CDR1 is KGHSH and CDR2 is LQKENI in the germline V gene. J gave up 7 bases and V 5 bases, and 8 bases lay outside the gene matches. The DNA for the CDR3 is TGTGCCAGCTCAACAGACAGGGCAAAGAACACCATATATTTT. Translated, it gives CASSTDRAKNTIYF. Variable domain in full (rest from reference TRBV18 and TRBJ1-3): NAGVMQNPRHLVRRRGQEARLRCSPMKGHSHVYWYRQLPEEGLKFMVYLQKENIIDESGMPKERFSAEFPKEGPSILRIQQVVRGDSAAYFCASSTDRAKNTIYFGEGSWLTVV.

At least ten counts were recorded for this clonotype. This chain links TRBV29-1 with TRBJ1-1; D might be TRBD1 (5 bases). V was clipped by 0 bases and J by 4 bases, with 12 bases between them. The CDR3 loop spans 14 amino acids. CDR1 SQVTM and CDR2 ANQGSEA come from the germline V gene. The CDR3 loop is CSVEDGQGGTEAFF. For the CDR3, the DNA is TGCAGCGTTGAAGATGGGCAGGGAGGCACTGAAGCTTTCTTT. The full variable domain, rest sourced from reference TRBV29-1 and TRBJ1-1, is SAVISQKPSRDICQRGTSLTIQCQVDSQVTMMFWYRQQPGQSLTLIATANQGSEATYESGFVIDKFPISRPNLTFSTLTVSNMSPEDSSIYLCSVEDGQGGTEAFFGQGTRLTVV.

V usage is TRBV7-6 and J usage is TRBJ2-7; TRBD2 aligns across 10 bases. The CDR3 spans 15 residues. V gave up 5 bases and J gave up 0 bases; unmatched junction bases: 4. Germline loops: CDR1 SGHVS, CDR2 FNYEAQ. This chain's CDR3 is CASSKGLAPSYEQYF. The CDR3 DNA reads TGTGCCAGCAGCAAGGGACTAGCGCCCTCCTACGAGCAGTACTTC.

This clonotype was detected only a few times. The chain is built from TRBV7-9 and TRBJ1-2; 9 bases match TRBD1. The CDR3 is 15 amino acids. Germline CDR1 is SEHNR and CDR2 is FQNEAQ (reference sequence). J gave up 8 bases and V 4 bases, and 11 bases lay outside the gene matches. For the CDR3, the DNA is TGTGCCAGCAGCTCCTGGGACAGGGAAGGTGAGGGCTACACCTTC. Protein: CASSSWDREGEGYTF.

The chain joins TRBV6-2 or TRBV6-3 to TRBJ2-1; TRBD2 agrees at 14 bases. J was trimmed by 5 bases and V by 2 bases; bases with no gene match: 2. CDR3 length: 16 residues. The germline V gene has CDR1 MNHEY and CDR2 SVGEGT. The chain's CDR3 is CASSYGLAGGNNEQFF. The CDR3 coding sequence is TGTGCCAGCAGTTACGGACTAGCGGGAGGAAACAATGAGCAGTTCTTC.

The chain employs TRBV9 and TRBJ2-1; 13 nucleotides match TRBD2. The CDR3 is 16 amino acids. Germline lookup yields CDR1 SGDLS and CDR2 YYNGEE. The trim removed 4 bases at V and 5 bases at J, leaving 6 bases unmatched. CDR3 sequence (DNA): TGTGCCAGCAGCCTCTCAGGGACTAGCGGGAACAATGAGCAGTTCTTC. This encodes CASSLSGTSGNNEQFF.